Each of the 16 T cell receptor beta chains below was sequenced from the same sample in a study of metastatic and nonmetastatic thyroid tumors (dated by TCRdb to the early 2020s). No patient had received any treatment before thyroid surgery. Receptor amplification or capture employed PCR. Sequencing instrument: Illumina HiSeq 4000. TCRdb applied fastp at Q25 and MiXCR to the public reads, then kept only in-frame beta chains. A total of roughly 17,000 clones appear in this sample, under 30% of them only once. About 25% of the sample comes from the top ten. Material for sequencing was tumor tissue. These receptors were taken from a male donor with papillary thyroid cancer or a benign thyroid nodule (not recorded which). Some clones in this sample may be carry-over from other donors' samples.

The chain employs TRBV7-2 and TRBJ1-3; 9 nucleotides align to TRBD1. Per germline, CDR1 SGHTA and CDR2 FQGNSA. The CDR3 spans 14 residues. With 7 bases clipped from V and 2 bases from J, the junction kept 3 bases outside the gene matches. CDR3 protein: CASTRTGAGNTIYF. As DNA, the CDR3 is TGTGCCAGCACAAGGACAGGGGCTGGAAACACCATATATTTT.

Concerning this clone: One end of the junction is discordant with germline, which a read error may explain. The chain uses TRBV14 and TRBJ2-3; D call uncertain. This CDR3 spans 13 amino acids. Germline CDR1 is SGHDN and CDR2 is FVKESK. The CDR3 spells CASRQDSTITQYF. CDR3 DNA sequence: TGTGCCAGCAGACAAGATAGCACCATTACGCAGTATTTT. The full variable domain, rest sourced from reference TRBV14 and TRBJ2-3, is EAGVTQFPSHSVIEKGQTVTLRCDPISGHDNLYWYRRVMGKEIKFLLHFVKESKQDESGMPNNRFLAERTGGTYSTLKVQPAELEDSGVYFCASRQDSTITQYFGPGTRLTVL.

The chain combines TRBV10-2 with TRBJ2-1; 12 bases are shared with TRBD2. The trim removed 5 bases at V and 7 bases at J, leaving 6 bases unmatched. This CDR3 region has 15 residues. Germline lookup yields CDR1 WSHSY and CDR2 SAAADI. The DNA of the CDR3 is TGCGCCAGCAGTCCAACTAGCGGGAGGATAAATGAGCAGTTCTTC. Translating it yields CASSPTSGRINEQFF.

By proportion, this clone is medium-sized. The chain's CDR3 is CASSVIRVVDQPQHF. CDR3 nucleotides: TGTGCCAGTAGTGTAATTCGGGTTGTGGATCAGCCCCAGCATTTT. This chain uses TRBV19 with TRBJ1-5; D is unresolved. This CDR3 has 15 amino acids. Germline lookup yields CDR1 LNHDA and CDR2 SQIVND (reference sequence). Trimming pared 5 bases from V and 5 bases from J, leaving 16 bases between.

The V call is TRBV20-1, the J call TRBJ1-2, with 9 bases aligning to TRBD1. With V trimmed by 8 bases and J by 3 bases, 4 bases remained unmatched. From germline, CDR1 is DFQATT and CDR2 SNEGSKA (reference sequence). The CDR3 runs to 12 residues. The CDR3 sequence: CSPGQGDYGYTF. The CDR3, as DNA: TGCAGTCCGGGACAGGGAGACTATGGCTACACCTTC.

V gene TRBV4-3 combines with J gene TRBJ1-4; unclear D gene. Germline loops: CDR1 LGHNA, CDR2 YSLEER. Between the trimmed V and J ends, which lost 3 bases and 8 bases, there was a span of 10 bases. CDR3 size: 13 residues. CDR3 nucleotide sequence: TGCGCCAGCAGCCAGTCCCTGGGCGAAAAACTGTTTTTT. Translated, it gives CASSQSLGEKLFF.

Turning to this clone: A junction boundary mismatches the germline segment, possibly from a read error. This chain uses TRBV14 with TRBJ1-1; TRBD1 might be the D (5 bases). Germline V gene sequence: CDR1 SGHDN, CDR2 FVKESK. There are 16 residues in the CDR3. The CDR3 coding sequence is TGTGCCAGTAGCCCCTCCGAAGCGGGGTTGGACACTCAAGCTTTCTTT. Translated, it gives CASSPSEAGLDTQAFF.

V and J are TRBV5-1 and TRBJ2-3, with TRBD2 matching 7 bases. The CDR3 spans 15 residues. CDR1 is SGHRS and CDR2 is YFSETQ in the germline V gene. Germline trimming cut 0 bases from V and 6 bases from J; bases unmatched to any gene: 7. The CDR3 DNA is TGCGCCAGCAGCTTGGATCAGCGGGGAACGGATACGCAGTATTTT. It encodes CASSLDQRGTDTQYF.

The genes are TRBV12-3 or TRBV12-4 and TRBJ1-5; D not resolved. Deletions cut 8 bases from V and 2 bases from J, with 13 bases between. This CDR3 region has 14 residues. The chain's CDR3 is CASCTDGRNQPQHF. CDR3 bases: TGTGCCAGCTGCACGGACGGTCGCAATCAGCCCCAGCATTTT.

This clone has at least ten counts. This chain uses TRBV13 with TRBJ2-1; 11 nucleotides line up with TRBD2. This CDR3 comprises 16 residues. Germline V CDR1 and CDR2: PRHDT, FYEKMQ (reference sequence). The J segment lost 7 bases and the V segment lost 5 bases, leaving 10 bases of the junction unmatched. The DNA of the CDR3 is TGTGCCAGCAGCACCGTAACTAGCGGGAGAAGGAATGAGCAGTTCTTC. Translation gives CASSTVTSGRRNEQFF.

The count of this clone is one. The chain carries TRBV20-1 and TRBJ1-2, with D possibly being TRBD1 (6 bases). Germline V gene sequence: CDR1 DFQATT, CDR2 SNEGSKA (reference sequence). This CDR3 is 14 amino acids long. The V and J ends lost 5 bases and 4 bases respectively, with 17 bases between them. The CDR3 protein is CSASDRRNFYGYTF. In nucleotides, the CDR3 is TGCAGTGCTTCCGACAGGAGAAACTTCTATGGCTACACCTTC.

The gene calls are TRBV3-1 and TRBJ1-6; 10 bases align to TRBD1. V shed 1 base, J shed 5 bases, and the junction held 2 bases outside the gene matches. The CDR3 has 16 amino acids. In germline, CDR1 is LGHDT, CDR2 YNNKEL (reference sequence). Here the CDR3 reads CASSQGGTGDNSPLHF. The CDR3 DNA reads TGTGCCAGCAGCCAAGGTGGGACAGGGGATAATTCACCCCTCCACTTT.

This clone is termed medium-sized. The chain is built from TRBV30 and TRBJ2-5; D unresolved. Trimming left V 4 bases short and J 1 base short, with 4 bases between. The CDR3 runs 11 residues. Per germline, CDR1 GTSNPN and CDR2 SVGIG (reference sequence). Here the CDR3 DNA reads TGTGCCTGGACGGTCCAAGAGACCCAGTACTTC. The encoded protein is CAWTVQETQYF. The full variable domain, its missing parts supplied by reference TRBV30 and TRBJ2-5, is SQTIHQWPATLVQPVGSPLSLECTVEGTSNPNLYWYRQAAGRGLQLLFYSVGIGQISSEVPQNLSASRPQDRQFILSSKKLLLSDSGFYLCAWTVQETQYFGPGTRLLVL.

This rearrangement joins TRBV2 to TRBJ2-1, with TRBD2 matching over 14 bases. Germline loops: CDR1 SNHLY, CDR2 FYNNEI. After removal of 7 bases from V and 9 bases from J, the junction contained 8 bases not matched to a gene. The CDR3 is 15 residues long. This chain's CDR3 is CASILTSGREGEQFF. The CDR3, as DNA: TGTGCCAGCATCCTGACTAGCGGGAGGGAGGGTGAGCAGTTCTTC.

The sample holds many counts of this clone. V is TRBV7-3 and J is TRBJ2-1, with TRBD2 identical over 12 bases. The ends lost 1 base at V and 7 bases at J; junction bases unmatched: 2. The V gene's germline CDR1 is SGHTA and CDR2 FQGTGA. The CDR3 runs 15 residues. The chain's CDR3 is CASSLKLAGGNEQFF. The CDR3, as DNA: TGTGCCAGCAGCTTAAAACTAGCGGGGGGTAATGAGCAGTTCTTC.

The chain joins TRBV28 to TRBJ2-6; 8 bases are shared with TRBD1. Trimming at V came to 10 bases and at J to 0 bases, leaving 8 bases not matched to a gene. The CDR3 length is 16 residues. CDR1 MDHEN and CDR2 SYDVKM come from the germline V gene. This CDR3 reads CATSGQAFSGANVLTF. For the CDR3, the DNA is TGTGCCACCTCGGGACAGGCGTTCTCTGGGGCCAACGTCCTGACTTTC. Complete variable domain (other parts from reference TRBV28 and TRBJ2-6): DVKVTQSSRYLVKRTGEKVFLECVQDMDHENMFWYRQDPGLGLRLIYFSYDVKMKEKGDIPEGYSVSREKKERFSLILESASTNQTSMYLCATSGQAFSGANVLTFGAGSRLTVL.